These T cell receptor beta chains were read from a single sample in a study of neoadjuvant anti-PD-1 for oral cavity cancer. Repertoires were generated with immunoSEQ multiplex PCR, while TCRdb's copy carries only in-frame clones and drops some. The table shows about 14,000 clones, with 60% to 70% occurring only once. Material: PBMCs, obtained before nivolumab (anti-PD-1) treatment. These receptors came from a person between 35 and 79 years old with oral cavity squamous cell carcinoma. CDR3s include the opening cysteine and the closing phenylalanine or tryptophan. Size values are once, few and many counts, or a class for expanded clones, and some rows have none.

TRBV29-1	-	CSVGHPFEAFF
TRBV29-1	-	CSAPGTRMNTEAFF
TRBV6-1	-	CASSEAHPGRQYF
TRBV6-1	-	CASSAGGYTEAFF
TRBV7-8	once	CASSSQGSSETQYF
TRBV7-9	few	CASGGQLNQPQHF
TRBV9	-	CASSVGDRGDEQFF
TRBV10-1	-	CASSGTLGISNTGELFF
TRBV7-3	-	CASSLTSGSSQQTQYF
TRBV30	-	CAWRAGHLSNQPQHF
TRBV7-2	-	CASSRDQGETQYF
TRBV6-1	once	CASRPPTRAEAFF
TRBV2	-	CASSRGQPNEKLFF
TRBV19	-	CASKQDRRNTGELFF
TRBV4-1	-	CASSPNTGAHGGETQYF
TRBV28	-	CASSFLDREEDGYTF
TRBV19	-	CASMSQGGLSTEAFF
TRBV9	-	CASSVEGRANEKLFF
TRBV27	-	CASSPQTAKTAGELFF
TRBV13	-	CASSSRTSGKGDTQYF
TRBV4-1	-	CASSQTGYYEQYF
TRBV19	-	CASSIVLSGANVLTF
TRBV4-1	-	CASSQAGTSGRANEQFF
TRBV6-1	once	CASTVQGTAGNTIYF
TRBV2	-	CASSEQGTGNTIYF
TRBV6-1	-	CASSAREQAGWWYF
TRBV6-5	-	CASSPRRVANEKLFF
TRBV27	-	CASRPKGLASSYEQYF
TRBV7-3	few	CASSSGLAGGETQYF
TRBV6-6	-	CASQAGERGYTF
TRBV7-2	few	CASSRTGAGNTIYF
TRBV7-8	few	CASSLRDVPNSNQPQHF
TRBV5-1	-	CASSLDRDKRIF
TRBV6-4	-	CASSTSRGMNTEAFF
TRBV7-9	-	CASSEAGGRLEQYF
TRBV4-1	few	CASSQGALLPGELFF
TRBV18	few	CASSVRLASVADTQYF
TRBV11-2	-	CASSDGTSGSAAKNIQYF
TRBV4-1	large	CASSPQEGAGSGNTIYF
TRBV7-9	-	CASSPEREGSEAFF
TRBV5-5	once	CASSLPGTATGANVLTF
TRBV10-2	-	CASGSALRYNEQFF
TRBV5-4	-	CASSLEGGGQGSPLHF